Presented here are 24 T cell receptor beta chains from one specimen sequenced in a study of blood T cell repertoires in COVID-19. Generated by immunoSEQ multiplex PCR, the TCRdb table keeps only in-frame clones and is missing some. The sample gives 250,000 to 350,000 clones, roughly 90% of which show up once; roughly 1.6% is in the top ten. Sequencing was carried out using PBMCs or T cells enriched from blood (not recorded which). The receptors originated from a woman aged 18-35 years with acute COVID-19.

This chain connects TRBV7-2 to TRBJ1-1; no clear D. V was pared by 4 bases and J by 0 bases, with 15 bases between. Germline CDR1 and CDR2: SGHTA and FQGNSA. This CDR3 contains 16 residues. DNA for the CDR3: TGTGCCAGCAGCTCCGGGTCGTACCGTCTGAACACTGAAGCTTTCTTT. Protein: CASSSGSYRLNTEAFF.

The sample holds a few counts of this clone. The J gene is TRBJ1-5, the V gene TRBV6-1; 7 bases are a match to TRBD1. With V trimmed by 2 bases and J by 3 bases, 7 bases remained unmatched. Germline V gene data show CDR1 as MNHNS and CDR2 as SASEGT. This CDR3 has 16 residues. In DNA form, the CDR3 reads TGTGCCAGCAGTGAAATAACAGGGGCCCTCAATCAGCCCCAGCATTTT. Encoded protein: CASSEITGALNQPQHF.

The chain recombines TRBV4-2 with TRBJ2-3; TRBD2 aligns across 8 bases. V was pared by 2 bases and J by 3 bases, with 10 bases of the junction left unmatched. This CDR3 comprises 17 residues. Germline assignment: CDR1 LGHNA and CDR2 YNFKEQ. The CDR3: CASSQRYASGLTDTQYF. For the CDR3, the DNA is TGTGCCAGCAGCCAACGGTATGCTAGCGGGCTTACAGATACGCAGTATTTT.

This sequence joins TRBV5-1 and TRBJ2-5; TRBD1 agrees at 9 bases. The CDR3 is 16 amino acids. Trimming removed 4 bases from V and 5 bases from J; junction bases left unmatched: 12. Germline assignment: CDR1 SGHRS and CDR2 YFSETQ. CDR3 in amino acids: CASSLAEGQGWETQYF. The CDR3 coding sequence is TGCGCCAGCAGCCTTGCCGAGGGACAGGGCTGGGAGACCCAGTACTTC.

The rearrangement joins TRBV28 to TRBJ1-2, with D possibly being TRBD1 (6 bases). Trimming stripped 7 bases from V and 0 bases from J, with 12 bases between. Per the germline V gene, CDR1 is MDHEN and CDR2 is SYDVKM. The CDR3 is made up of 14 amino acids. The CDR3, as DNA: TGTGCCAGCACCTTACAGGGTACTAACTATGGCTACACCTTC. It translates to CASTLQGTNYGYTF.

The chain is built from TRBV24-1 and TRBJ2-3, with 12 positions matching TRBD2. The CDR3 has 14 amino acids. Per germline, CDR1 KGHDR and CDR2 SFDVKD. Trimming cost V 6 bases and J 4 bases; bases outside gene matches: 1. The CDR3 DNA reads TGTGCCACCAGTTCTAGCGGGGGGGCAGATACGCAGTATTTT. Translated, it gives CATSSSGGADTQYF.

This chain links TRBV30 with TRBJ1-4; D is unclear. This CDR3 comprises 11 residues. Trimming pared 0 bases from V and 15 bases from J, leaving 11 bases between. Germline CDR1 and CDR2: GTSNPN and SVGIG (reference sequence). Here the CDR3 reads CAWSVSALVFF. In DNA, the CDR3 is TGTGCCTGGAGTGTATCCGCGTTGGTGTTTTTT. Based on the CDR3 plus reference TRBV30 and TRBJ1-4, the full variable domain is SQTIHQWPATLVQPVGSPLSLECTVEGTSNPNLYWYRQAAGRGLQLLFYSVGIGQISSEVPQNLSASRPQDRQFILSSKKLLLSDSGFYLCAWSVSALVFFGSGTQLSVL.

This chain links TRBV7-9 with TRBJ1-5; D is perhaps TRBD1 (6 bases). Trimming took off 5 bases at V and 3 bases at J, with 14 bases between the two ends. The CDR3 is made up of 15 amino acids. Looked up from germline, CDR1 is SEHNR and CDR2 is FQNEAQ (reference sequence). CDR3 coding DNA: TGTGCCAGCAGCCTAGGGGACACGCACAATCAGCCCCAGCATTTT. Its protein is CASSLGDTHNQPQHF.

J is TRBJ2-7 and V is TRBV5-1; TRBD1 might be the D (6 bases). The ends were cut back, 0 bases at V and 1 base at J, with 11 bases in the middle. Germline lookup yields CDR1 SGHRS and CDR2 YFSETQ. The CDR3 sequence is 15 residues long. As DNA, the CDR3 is TGCGCCAGCAGCTTGGCCGGACAGAGTTCCTACGAGCAGTACTTC. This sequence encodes CASSLAGQSSYEQYF.

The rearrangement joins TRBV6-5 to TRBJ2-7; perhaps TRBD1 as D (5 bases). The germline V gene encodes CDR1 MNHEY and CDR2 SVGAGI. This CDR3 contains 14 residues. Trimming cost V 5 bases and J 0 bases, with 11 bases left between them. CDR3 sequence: CASSRFRDSYEQYF. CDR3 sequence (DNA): TGTGCCAGCAGTCGCTTCAGGGACTCCTACGAGCAGTACTTC.

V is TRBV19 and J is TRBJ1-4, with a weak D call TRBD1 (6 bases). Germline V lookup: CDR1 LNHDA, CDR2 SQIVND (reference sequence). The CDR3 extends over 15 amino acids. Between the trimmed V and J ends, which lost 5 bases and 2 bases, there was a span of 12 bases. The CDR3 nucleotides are TGTGCCAGTAGTGGGGGCTCGAGGACTAATGAAAAACTGTTTTTT. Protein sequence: CASSGGSRTNEKLFF.

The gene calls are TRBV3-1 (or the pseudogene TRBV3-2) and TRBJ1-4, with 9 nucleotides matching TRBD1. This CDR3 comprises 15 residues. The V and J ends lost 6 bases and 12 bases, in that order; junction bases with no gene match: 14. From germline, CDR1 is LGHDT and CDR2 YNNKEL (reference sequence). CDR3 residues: CASSRTRDRAGQLFF. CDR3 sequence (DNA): TGTGCCAGCAGTCGGACCCGGGACAGGGCGGGCCAACTGTTTTTT.

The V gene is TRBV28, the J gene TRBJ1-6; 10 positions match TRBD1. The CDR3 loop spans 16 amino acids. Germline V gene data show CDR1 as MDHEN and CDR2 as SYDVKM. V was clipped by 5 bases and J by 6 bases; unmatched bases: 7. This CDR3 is CASSPSRQGANSPLHF. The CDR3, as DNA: TGTGCCAGCAGTCCGTCAAGACAGGGGGCTAATTCACCCCTCCACTTT. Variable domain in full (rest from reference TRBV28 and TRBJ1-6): DVKVTQSSRYLVKRTGEKVFLECVQDMDHENMFWYRQDPGLGLRLIYFSYDVKMKEKGDIPEGYSVSREKKERFSLILESASTNQTSMYLCASSPSRQGANSPLHFGNGTRLTVT.

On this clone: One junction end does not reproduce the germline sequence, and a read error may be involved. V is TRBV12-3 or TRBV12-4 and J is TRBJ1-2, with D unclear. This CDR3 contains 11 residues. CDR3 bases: TGTGCCAGCAGTTCGGACTACGGCTACACCTTC. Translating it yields CASSSDYGYTF.

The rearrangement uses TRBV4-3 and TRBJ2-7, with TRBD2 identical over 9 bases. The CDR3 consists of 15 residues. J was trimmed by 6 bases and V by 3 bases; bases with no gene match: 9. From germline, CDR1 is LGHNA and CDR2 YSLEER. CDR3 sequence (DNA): TGCGCCAGCAGCCATACCGCGGGAGGGGTAGGCGAGCAGTACTTC. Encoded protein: CASSHTAGGVGEQYF.

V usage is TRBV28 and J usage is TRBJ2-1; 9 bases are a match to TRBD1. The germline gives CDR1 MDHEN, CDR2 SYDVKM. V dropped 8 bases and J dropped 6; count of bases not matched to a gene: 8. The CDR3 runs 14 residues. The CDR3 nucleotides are TGTGCCAGCTCCCGGACAGGGGATAGCAATGAGCAGTTCTTC. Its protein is CASSRTGDSNEQFF.

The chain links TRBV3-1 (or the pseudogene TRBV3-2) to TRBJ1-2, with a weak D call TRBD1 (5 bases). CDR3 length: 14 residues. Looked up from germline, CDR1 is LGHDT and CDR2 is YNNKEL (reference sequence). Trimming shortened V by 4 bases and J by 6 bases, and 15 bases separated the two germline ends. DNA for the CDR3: TGTGCCAGCAGCCCCCCCTTGGGGGGAAATGGCTACACCTTC. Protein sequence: CASSPPLGGNGYTF.

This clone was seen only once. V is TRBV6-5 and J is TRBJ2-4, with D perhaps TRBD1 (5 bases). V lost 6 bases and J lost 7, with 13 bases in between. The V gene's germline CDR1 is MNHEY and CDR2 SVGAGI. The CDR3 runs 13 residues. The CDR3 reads CASRPPRQNIQYF. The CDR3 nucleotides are TGTGCCAGCAGACCCCCGAGACAGAACATTCAGTACTTC.

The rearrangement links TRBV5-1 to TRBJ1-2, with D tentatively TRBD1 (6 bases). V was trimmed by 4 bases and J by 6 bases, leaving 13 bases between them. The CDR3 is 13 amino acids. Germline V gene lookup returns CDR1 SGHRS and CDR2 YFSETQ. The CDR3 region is CASSVDRLDGYTF. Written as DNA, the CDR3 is TGCGCCAGCAGCGTAGACAGGTTGGATGGCTACACCTTC.

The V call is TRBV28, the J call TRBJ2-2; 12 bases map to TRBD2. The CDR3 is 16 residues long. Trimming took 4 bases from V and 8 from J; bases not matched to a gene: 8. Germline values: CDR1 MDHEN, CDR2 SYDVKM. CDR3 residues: CASSSYRTSGKGELFF. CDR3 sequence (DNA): TGTGCCAGCAGTTCTTATAGGACTAGCGGGAAGGGGGAGCTGTTTTTT. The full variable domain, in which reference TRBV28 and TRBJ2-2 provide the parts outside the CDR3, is DVKVTQSSRYLVKRTGEKVFLECVQDMDHENMFWYRQDPGLGLRLIYFSYDVKMKEKGDIPEGYSVSREKKERFSLILESASTNQTSMYLCASSSYRTSGKGELFFGEGSRLTVL.

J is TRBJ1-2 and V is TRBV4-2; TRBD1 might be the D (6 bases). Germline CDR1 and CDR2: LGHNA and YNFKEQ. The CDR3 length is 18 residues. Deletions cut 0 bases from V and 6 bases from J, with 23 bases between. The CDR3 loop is CASSQDLGDGRGFNGYTF. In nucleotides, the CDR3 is TGTGCCAGCAGCCAAGATTTGGGTGATGGCAGGGGTTTTAATGGCTACACCTTC.

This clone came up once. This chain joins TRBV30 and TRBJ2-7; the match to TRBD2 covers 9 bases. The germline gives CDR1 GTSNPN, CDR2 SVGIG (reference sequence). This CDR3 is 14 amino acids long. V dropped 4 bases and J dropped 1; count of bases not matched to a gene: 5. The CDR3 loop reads CAWKRLAESYEQYF. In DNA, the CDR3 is TGTGCCTGGAAAAGACTAGCGGAATCCTACGAGCAGTACTTC. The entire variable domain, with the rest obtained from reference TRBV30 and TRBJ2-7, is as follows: SQTIHQWPATLVQPVGSPLSLECTVEGTSNPNLYWYRQAAGRGLQLLFYSVGIGQISSEVPQNLSASRPQDRQFILSSKKLLLSDSGFYLCAWKRLAESYEQYFGPGTRLTVT.

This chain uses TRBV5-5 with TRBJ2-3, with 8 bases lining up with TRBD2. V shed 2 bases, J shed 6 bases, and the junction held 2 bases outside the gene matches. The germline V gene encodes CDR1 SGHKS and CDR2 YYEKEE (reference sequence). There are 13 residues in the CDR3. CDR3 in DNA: TGTGCCAGCAGCTTCGGCGGGAGGGATACGCAGTATTTT. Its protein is CASSFGGRDTQYF.

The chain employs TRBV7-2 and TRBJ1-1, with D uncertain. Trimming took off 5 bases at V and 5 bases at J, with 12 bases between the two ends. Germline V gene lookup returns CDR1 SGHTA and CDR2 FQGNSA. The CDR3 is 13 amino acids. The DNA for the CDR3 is TGTGCCAGCAGCCCTGAGAGGGAGACTGAAGCTTTCTTT. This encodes CASSPERETEAFF.